This TCR beta chain was sequenced for a study of OX40 agonist ivuxolimab in advanced cancers. Study as a whole: Eligibility rules accepted prior anti-PD-1, anti-PD-L1 or anti-CTLA-4 therapy, and 35% to 45% had some.

The data were produced by immunoSEQ multiplex PCR, yet TCRdb's version contains in-frame clones alone and is incomplete. This sample has roughly 60,000 clones, with about 85% found just once. Relative to its sample, this clone is medium-sized. A junction boundary mismatches the germline segment, possibly from a read error. This TCR was sampled from an adult with an advanced solid tumor such as melanoma, head and neck, liver or kidney cancer. The material sequenced was CD4+ or CD8+ T cells sorted from blood, taken in a trial of the OX40 agonist ivuxolimab.

The CDR3 sequence is CASSTQGSPPKF. The CDR3 DNA reads TGTGCCAGCAGCACCCAGGGCTCCCCCCCAAAATTT. This chain joins TRBV11-2 and TRBJ1-4, with D maybe TRBD1 (5 bases). Germline V gene data show CDR1 as SGHAT and CDR2 as FQNNGV. The CDR3 consists of 12 residues.